The 16 T cell receptor beta chains reported below all come from one sample, sequenced in a study of response to subunit inactivated influenza vaccine. A single record per CDR3 protein comes from TCRdb applying MiXCR to the RT-PCR reads. The repertoire holds a few hundred thousand distinct CDR3 sequences, with about 20% as singletons. The material sequenced was PBMCs from blood, taken approximately 22 months after vaccination. The receptors were gathered from a man between 50 and 75 years old who received an inactivated influenza vaccine.

This clonotype was counted many times. Mismatch with germline at one junction end may stem from a read error. This chain links TRBV7-8 with TRBJ1-5; maybe TRBD1 (6 bases). CDR1 and CDR2 from the germline V gene are SGHVS and FQNEAQ. This CDR3 comprises 15 residues. As DNA, the CDR3 is TGTGCCAGCAGTTTAGGGAGAGGGGGGGGACAGCCCCAGCATTTT. Translating it yields CASSLGRGGGQPQHF.

This clonotype was recorded a few times. The chain carries TRBV12-3 or TRBV12-4 and TRBJ1-1, with 7 positions matching TRBD1. V lost 4 bases to trimming and J lost 8 bases; unmatched junction nucleotides: 7. The CDR3 runs 13 residues. Here the CDR3 reads CASSSQGGIEAFF. The CDR3 DNA reads as TGTGCCAGCAGTTCCCAAGGGGGCATCGAAGCTTTCTTT.

The chain has TRBV6-5 and TRBJ1-5; TRBD1 agrees at 9 bases. V shed 4 bases and J 4 bases; nucleotides not matched to a gene: 5. CDR1 is MNHEY and CDR2 is SVGAGI in the germline V gene. The CDR3 extends over 15 amino acids. The CDR3: CASSFPGQGNQPQHF. The CDR3 region has the DNA TGTGCCAGCAGTTTCCCGGGACAGGGTAATCAGCCCCAGCATTTT.

Concerning this clonotype itself: One base away lies a much larger clone, so this may be a sequencing read error. This chain links TRBV12-3 or TRBV12-4 with TRBJ2-3; 10 nucleotides align to TRBD2. V shed 3 bases and J 1 base; nucleotides not matched to a gene: 1. This CDR3 is 15 amino acids long. The CDR3 sequence: CASSFGTSGTDTQYF. The DNA for the CDR3 is TGTGCCAGCAGTTTTGGGACTAGCGGCACAGATACGCAGTATTTT.

This chain links TRBV5-1 with TRBJ1-3; 8 bases fit TRBD1. CDR1 is SGHRS, CDR2 YFSETQ, per germline. V dropped 4 bases and J dropped 4; count of bases not matched to a gene: 7. The CDR3 consists of 15 residues. The CDR3: CASSVTGGSGNTIYF. Here the CDR3 DNA reads TGCGCCAGCAGCGTCACAGGGGGTTCAGGAAACACCATATATTTT.

The V call is TRBV7-2, the J call TRBJ2-1, with 11 bases aligning to TRBD1. Germline V gene lookup returns CDR1 SGHTA and CDR2 FQGNSA. This CDR3 is 15 amino acids long. Trimming cost V 6 bases and J 6 bases; bases outside gene matches: 7. This chain's CDR3 is CASRSTGTGGNEQFF. CDR3 nucleotide sequence: TGTGCCAGCAGATCGACCGGGACAGGGGGCAATGAGCAGTTCTTC.

This clonotype occurred a few times. J is TRBJ1-6 and V is TRBV27, with a tentative D call TRBD1 (6 bases). The germline V and J ends were trimmed by 2 bases and 9 bases, with 14 bases remaining between them. This CDR3 is built from 15 residues. Germline assignment: CDR1 MNHEY and CDR2 SMNVEV (reference sequence). CDR3 nucleotides: TGTGCCAGCAGTTTACAGGGGTATGGTTTTTCACCCCTCCACTTT. It codes for CASSLQGYGFSPLHF.

This clonotype was detected a few times. CDR3: CASSTGLGEQYF. The CDR3 region has the DNA TGTGCCAGCAGTACGGGGCTTGGCGAGCAGTACTTC. The J gene is TRBJ2-7, the V gene TRBV6-6; D is tentatively TRBD1 or TRBD2 (5 bases each). Looked up from germline, CDR1 is MNHNY and CDR2 is SVGAGI (reference sequence). V lost 5 bases and J 6 bases, leaving 11 bases between the germline ends. The CDR3 length is 12 residues.

This clonotype was observed a few times. This chain connects TRBV20-1 to TRBJ1-2; D might be TRBD1 (6 bases). The CDR3 runs to 14 residues. Germline V gene data show CDR1 as DFQATT and CDR2 as SNEGSKA (reference sequence). Trimming took off 5 bases at V and 8 bases at J, with 21 bases between the two ends. The CDR3 here is CSAPSALAGDGYTF. The DNA of the CDR3 is TGCAGTGCTCCCTCGGCCCTTGCAGGGGACGGCTACACCTTC.

This clonotype was seen many times. The rearrangement links TRBV6-2 or TRBV6-3 to TRBJ1-1; unclear D gene. The germline CDR1 and CDR2 sequences are MNHEY and SVGEGT. CDR3 length: 14 amino acids. V lost 2 bases, J lost 10 bases, and 17 bases lay in between. The CDR3 DNA sequence: TGTGCCAGCAGTTACAGAGGTCGGTTTTCGCCAGCTTTCTTT. Its protein is CASSYRGRFSPAFF.

J is TRBJ2-1 and V is TRBV10-2; no definite D call. Germline V gene data show CDR1 as WSHSY and CDR2 as SAAADI. The CDR3 is 11 residues long. Trimming stripped 2 bases from V and 12 bases from J, with 8 bases between. The CDR3 region is CASSEIFGQFF. For the CDR3, the DNA is TGCGCCAGCAGTGAGATTTTTGGGCAGTTCTTC.

A note on this clonotype: Because the CDR3's place on the DNA is in doubt, the DNA is left out and the CDR3 is given as listed by TCRdb. The V and J genes are TRBV12-2 and TRBJ1-4; the table assigns TRBD1, which was not confirmed against the DNA. TRBV12-2 is classified as a pseudogene. Ends included, the CDR3 has 18 residues. The CDR3 loop is CASRLGGPVTGRMKNCFF.

The rearrangement links TRBV28 to TRBJ2-4; no clear D. Trimming cost V 3 bases and J 0 bases, with 15 bases left between them. The CDR3 is made up of 17 amino acids. Germline V gene sequence: CDR1 MDHEN, CDR2 SYDVKM. This CDR3 reads CASSFFRRHIAKNIQYF. The CDR3 coding sequence is TGTGCCAGCAGTTTTTTCCGCCGACACATAGCCAAAAACATTCAGTACTTC.

This clonotype turned up a few times. The junction and the germline gene differ at one end; a read error may be behind it. The CDR3 DNA sequence: TGTGCCAGCAGCTTAGGGGGACCGTATGACTACACCTTC. Encoded protein: CASSLGGPYDYTF. The chain links TRBV7-9 to TRBJ1-2; possible D gene TRBD1, 5 bases. The germline gives CDR1 SEHNR, CDR2 FQNEAQ (reference sequence). This CDR3 has 13 residues.

This clonotype was seen a few times. This chain links TRBV12-3 or TRBV12-4 with TRBJ2-3, with D perhaps matching TRBD2 (6 bases). The length of the CDR3 is 15 residues. V was pared by 2 bases and J by 0 bases, with 9 bases between. The CDR3 DNA follows: TGTGCCAGCAGTTTACGGGGGACTAGCACAGATACGCAGTATTTT. It specifies CASSLRGTSTDTQYF.

This clonotype was observed once. The J gene is TRBJ1-5, the V gene TRBV12-3 or TRBV12-4, with TRBD1 as a possible D gene (5 bases). The CDR3 spans 15 residues. V was shortened by 3 bases and J by 4 bases, with 13 bases between the two germline ends. The CDR3 reads CASSFRFGGNQPQHF. For the CDR3, the DNA is TGTGCCAGCAGTTTTCGGTTTGGGGGGAATCAGCCCCAGCATTTT.